Presented here are 3 T cell receptor beta chains from one specimen sequenced in a study of human T cells and chemical hapten exposure. Sample time point: patch test 2, 6 weeks after DPC sensitization. Treatment of the sample: therapeutic diphenylcyclopropenone sensitization with weekly scalp DPC. Using its own MiXCR run on the RACE reads, TCRdb lists one record per CDR3 protein. Of about 400,000 distinct CDR3 sequences in the sample, 6% to 7% were seen once. Sample: whole blood, taken in connection with sensitization to the hapten diphenylcyclopropenone (DPC). Every receptor here comes from a woman in her late teens or twenties with alopecia areata. Some clones in this sample may be carry-over from other donors' samples.

This clonotype came up a few times. The chain joins TRBV5-1 to TRBJ2-5; no reliable D call. Looked up from germline, CDR1 is SGHRS and CDR2 is YFSETQ. This CDR3 comprises 15 residues. V dropped 0 bases and J dropped 4 bases, with 13 bases sitting between them. In DNA, the CDR3 is TGCGCCAGCAGCTTGGCGGGCCAGAAGACAGAGACCCAGTACTTC. Its protein is CASSLAGQKTETQYF.

At least ten counts were recorded for this clonotype. The V call is TRBV4-3, the J call TRBJ2-1; 7 bases align to TRBD1. V lost 3 bases and J lost 3; bases outside the gene matches: 5. The CDR3 has 15 amino acids. CDR1 is LGHNA and CDR2 is YSLEER in the germline V gene. The CDR3 DNA follows: TGCGCCAGCAGCCATAGGGACAGAGACTACAATGAGCAGTTCTTC. This sequence encodes CASSHRDRDYNEQFF.

With regard to this clonotype: A much larger clone differs from this one at a single base, so this may be a read error. This chain joins TRBV28 and TRBJ1-6; D is possibly TRBD1 (5 bases). Germline lookup yields CDR1 MDHEN and CDR2 SYDVKM. The CDR3 covers 13 residues. The CDR3 region has the DNA TGTGCCAGCAGTCTAGGGGCGAGTTCACCCCCCCACTTT. Its protein product is CASSLGASSPPHF.